This T cell receptor (beta chain) derives from a study of control samples from healthy donors and cancer patients. Looked up from germline, CDR1 is MNHEY and CDR2 is SMNVEV (reference sequence). The CDR3 contains 14 residues. Trimming cost V 6 bases and J 4 bases, with 16 bases left between them. The protocol was immunoSEQ multiplex PCR, while the TCRdb copy is restricted to in-frame clones and leaves out a portion. The table lists 75,000 to 95,000 clones, about 88% of them singletons. The J gene is TRBJ2-7, the V gene TRBV27; D might be TRBD2 (7 bases). Sequenced input: blood. This TCR derives from a woman in her fifties or sixties in good health. CDR3 sequence reads: CASSPTGGGYEQYF. The CDR3 DNA is TGTGCCAGCAGCCCCACGGGGGGCGGGTACGAGCAGTACTTC.